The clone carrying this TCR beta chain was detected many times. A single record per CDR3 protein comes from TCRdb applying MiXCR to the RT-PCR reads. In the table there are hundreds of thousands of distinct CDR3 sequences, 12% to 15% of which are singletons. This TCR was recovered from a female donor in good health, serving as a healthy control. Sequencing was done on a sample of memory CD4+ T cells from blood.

The CDR3 bases are TGTGCCAGCAGCTTAAGGAACACCGGGGAGCTGTTTTTT. It yields the protein CASSLRNTGELFF. This rearrangement joins TRBV12-3 or TRBV12-4 to TRBJ2-2, with unresolved D. Trimming removed 6 bases at V and 1 base at J, with 6 bases between. The CDR3 extends over 13 amino acids.